This TCR beta chain is from a study of shared clonotypes between healthy human individuals. Study-wide findings and caveats: Estimated clonotype richness was generally higher in naive than memory subsets. Expectations were that clonotype sharing among donors would be affected by sequencing depth.

A word on this clone: Its antigen is currently unknown.

Assay execution took place at the deep level. The repertoire was sequenced with immunoSEQ multiplex PCR; TCRdb's copy has only in-frame clones and lacks some. This table holds about 600,000 clones, roughly 97% found once. Per germline, CDR1 MGHRA and CDR2 YSYEKL. The V and J ends lost 4 bases and 2 bases respectively, with 13 bases between them. The CDR3 totals 15 residues. Sequencing was performed on naive CD4+ T cells sorted from blood. Subset: CD45RA+ positively selected. The chain links TRBV4-1 to TRBJ2-3, with D possibly TRBD2 on 6 matching bases. The clonotype originates from a woman in her 30s in good health. The chain's CDR3 is CASSLRTISTDTQYF. CDR3 DNA: TGCGCCAGCAGCCTTCGGACTATTTCCACAGATACGCAGTATTTT.